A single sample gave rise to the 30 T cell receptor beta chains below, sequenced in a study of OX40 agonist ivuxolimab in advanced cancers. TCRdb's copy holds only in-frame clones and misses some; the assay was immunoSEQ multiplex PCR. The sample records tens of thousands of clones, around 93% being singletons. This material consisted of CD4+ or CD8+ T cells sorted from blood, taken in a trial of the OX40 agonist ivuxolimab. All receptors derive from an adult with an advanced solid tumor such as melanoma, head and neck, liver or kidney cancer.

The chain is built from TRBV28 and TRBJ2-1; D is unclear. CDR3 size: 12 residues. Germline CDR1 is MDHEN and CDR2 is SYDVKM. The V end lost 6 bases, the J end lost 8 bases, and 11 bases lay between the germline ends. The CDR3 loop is CASSLVGHEQFF. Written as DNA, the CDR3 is TGTGCCAGCAGCTTGGTAGGACATGAGCAGTTCTTC. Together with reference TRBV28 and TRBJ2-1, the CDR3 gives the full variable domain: DVKVTQSSRYLVKRTGEKVFLECVQDMDHENMFWYRQDPGLGLRLIYFSYDVKMKEKGDIPEGYSVSREKKERFSLILESASTNQTSMYLCASSLVGHEQFFGPGTRLTVL.

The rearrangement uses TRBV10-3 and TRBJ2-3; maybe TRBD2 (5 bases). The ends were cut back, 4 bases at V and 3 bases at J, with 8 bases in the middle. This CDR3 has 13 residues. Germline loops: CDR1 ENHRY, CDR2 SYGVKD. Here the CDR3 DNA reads TGTGCCATCAGTGTACTAGAAACAGATACGCAGTATTTT. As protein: CAISVLETDTQYF.

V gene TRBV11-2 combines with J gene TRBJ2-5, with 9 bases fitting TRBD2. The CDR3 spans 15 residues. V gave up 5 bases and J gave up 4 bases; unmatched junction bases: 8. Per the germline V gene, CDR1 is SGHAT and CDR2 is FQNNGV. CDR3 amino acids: CASSLSVLAGETQYF. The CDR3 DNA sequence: TGTGCCAGCAGCCTAAGTGTACTAGCGGGAGAGACCCAGTACTTC.

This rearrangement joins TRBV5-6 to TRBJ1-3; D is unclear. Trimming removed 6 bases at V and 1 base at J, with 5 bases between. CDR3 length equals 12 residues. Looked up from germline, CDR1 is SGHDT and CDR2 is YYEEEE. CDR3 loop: CASTASGNTIYF. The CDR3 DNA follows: TGTGCCAGCACCGCTTCTGGAAACACCATATATTTT.

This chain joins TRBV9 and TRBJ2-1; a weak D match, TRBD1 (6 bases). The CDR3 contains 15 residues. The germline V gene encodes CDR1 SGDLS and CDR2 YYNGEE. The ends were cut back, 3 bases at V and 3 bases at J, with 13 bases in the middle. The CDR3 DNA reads TGTGCCAGCAGCGCCTCCGGACAGAACTACAATGAGCAGTTCTTC. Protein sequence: CASSASGQNYNEQFF.

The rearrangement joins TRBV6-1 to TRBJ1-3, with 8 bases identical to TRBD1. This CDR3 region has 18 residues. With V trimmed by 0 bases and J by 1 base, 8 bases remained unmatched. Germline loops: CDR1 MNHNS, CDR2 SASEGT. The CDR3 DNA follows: TGTGCCAGCAGTGAAGCGCTTCCCCGGACAGGGTCTGGAAACACCATATATTTT. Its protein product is CASSEALPRTGSGNTIYF.

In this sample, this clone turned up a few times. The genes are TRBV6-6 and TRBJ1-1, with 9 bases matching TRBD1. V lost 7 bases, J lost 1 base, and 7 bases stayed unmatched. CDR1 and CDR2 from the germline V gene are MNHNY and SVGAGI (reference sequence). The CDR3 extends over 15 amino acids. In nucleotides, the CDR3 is TGTGCCAGCACCGACGCACAGGGGGCGAACACTGAAGCTTTCTTT. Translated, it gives CASTDAQGANTEAFF.

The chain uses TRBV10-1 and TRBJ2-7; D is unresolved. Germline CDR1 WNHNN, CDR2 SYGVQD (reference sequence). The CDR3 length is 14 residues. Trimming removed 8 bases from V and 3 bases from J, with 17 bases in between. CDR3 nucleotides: TGCGCCAGCGGTCGTTGGACCCGACGCTACGAGCAGTACTTC. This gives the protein CASGRWTRRYEQYF.

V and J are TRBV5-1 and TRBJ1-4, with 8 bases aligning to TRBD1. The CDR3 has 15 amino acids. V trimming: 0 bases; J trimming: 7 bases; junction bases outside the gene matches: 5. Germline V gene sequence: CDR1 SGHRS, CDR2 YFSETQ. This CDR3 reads CASSLAGQGVEKLFF. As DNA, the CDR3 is TGCGCCAGCAGCTTGGCTGGACAGGGCGTTGAAAAACTGTTTTTT.

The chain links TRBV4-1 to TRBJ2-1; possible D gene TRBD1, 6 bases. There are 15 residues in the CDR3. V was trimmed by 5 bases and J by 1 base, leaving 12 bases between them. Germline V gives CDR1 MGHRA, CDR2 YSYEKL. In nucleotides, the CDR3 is TGCGCCAGCAGCTGGACAGTCGGATCCTACAATGAGCAGTTCTTC. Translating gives CASSWTVGSYNEQFF.

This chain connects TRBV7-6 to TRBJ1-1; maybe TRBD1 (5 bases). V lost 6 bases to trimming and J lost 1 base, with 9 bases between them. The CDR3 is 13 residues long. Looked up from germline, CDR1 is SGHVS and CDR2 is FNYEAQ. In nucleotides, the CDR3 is TGTGCCAGCAGTTCAGACAGGAACACTGAAGCTTTCTTT. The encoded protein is CASSSDRNTEAFF.

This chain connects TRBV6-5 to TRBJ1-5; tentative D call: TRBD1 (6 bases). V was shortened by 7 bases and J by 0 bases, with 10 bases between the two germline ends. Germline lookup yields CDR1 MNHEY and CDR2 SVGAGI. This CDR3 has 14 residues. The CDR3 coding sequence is TGTGCCAGCAAGCGACAGGATAGCAATCAGCCCCAGCATTTT. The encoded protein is CASKRQDSNQPQHF.

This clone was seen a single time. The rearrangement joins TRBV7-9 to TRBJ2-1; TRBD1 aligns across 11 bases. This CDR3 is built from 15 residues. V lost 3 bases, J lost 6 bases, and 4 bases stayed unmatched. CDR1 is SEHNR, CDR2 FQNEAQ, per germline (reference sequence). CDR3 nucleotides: TGTGCCAGCAGCTTCATGGGGACAGGGGGCAATGAGCAGTTCTTC. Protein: CASSFMGTGGNEQFF.

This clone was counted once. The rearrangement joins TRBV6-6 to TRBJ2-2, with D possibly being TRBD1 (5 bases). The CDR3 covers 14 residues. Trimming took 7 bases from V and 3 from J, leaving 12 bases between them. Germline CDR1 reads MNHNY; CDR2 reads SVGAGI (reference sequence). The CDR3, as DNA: TGTGCCAGCACCCCGCAGGGCCACACCGGGGAGCTGTTTTTT. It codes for CASTPQGHTGELFF.

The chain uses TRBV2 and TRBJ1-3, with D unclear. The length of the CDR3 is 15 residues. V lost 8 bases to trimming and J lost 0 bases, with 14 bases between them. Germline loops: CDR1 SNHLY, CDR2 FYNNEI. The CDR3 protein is CASASRLSSGNTIYF. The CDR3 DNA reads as TGTGCCAGCGCCAGCCGGTTGAGCTCTGGAAACACCATATATTTT.

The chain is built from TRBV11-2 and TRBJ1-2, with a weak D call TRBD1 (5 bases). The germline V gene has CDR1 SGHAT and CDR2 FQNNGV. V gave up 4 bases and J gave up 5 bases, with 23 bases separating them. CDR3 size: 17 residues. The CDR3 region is CASSSAGTAAWLYGYTF. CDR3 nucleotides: TGTGCCAGCAGCTCTGCCGGGACGGCGGCCTGGTTGTATGGCTACACCTTC.

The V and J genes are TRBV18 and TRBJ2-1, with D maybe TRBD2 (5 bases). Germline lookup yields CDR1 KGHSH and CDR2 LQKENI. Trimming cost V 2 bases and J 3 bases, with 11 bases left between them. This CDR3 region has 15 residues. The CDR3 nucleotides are TGTGCCAGCTCACCAGTAGCTAGCCTCTACAATGAGCAGTTCTTC. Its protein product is CASSPVASLYNEQFF.

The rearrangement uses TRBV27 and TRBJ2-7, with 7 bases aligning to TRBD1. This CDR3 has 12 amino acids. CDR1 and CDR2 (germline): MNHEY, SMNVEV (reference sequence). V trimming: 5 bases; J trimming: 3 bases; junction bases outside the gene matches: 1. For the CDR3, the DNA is TGTGCCAGCAGTCCAGGGGGCTACGAGCAGTACTTC. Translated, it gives CASSPGGYEQYF.

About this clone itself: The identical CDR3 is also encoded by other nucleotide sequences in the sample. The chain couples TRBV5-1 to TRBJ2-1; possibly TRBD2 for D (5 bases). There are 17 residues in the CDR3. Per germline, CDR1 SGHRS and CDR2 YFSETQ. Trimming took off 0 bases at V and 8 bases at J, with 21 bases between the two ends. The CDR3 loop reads CASSLVVATQGSDEQFF. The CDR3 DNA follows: TGCGCCAGCAGCTTGGTGGTAGCGACACAAGGGTCCGATGAGCAGTTCTTC. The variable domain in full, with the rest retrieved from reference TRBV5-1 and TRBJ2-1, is KAGVTQTPRYLIKTRGQQVTLSCSPISGHRSVSWYQQTPGQGLQFLFEYFSETQRNKGNFPGRFSGRQFSNSRSEMNVSTLELGDSALYLCASSLVVATQGSDEQFFGPGTRLTVL.

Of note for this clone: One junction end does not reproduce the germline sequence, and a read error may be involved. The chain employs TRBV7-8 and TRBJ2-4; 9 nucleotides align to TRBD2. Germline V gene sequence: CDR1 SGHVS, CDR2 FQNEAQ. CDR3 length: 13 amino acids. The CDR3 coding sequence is TGTGCCAGCAGCTTAGCCCCTAGCGGGGTTAGAGACTTC. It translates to CASSLAPSGVRDF. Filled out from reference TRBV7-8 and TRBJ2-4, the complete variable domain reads GAGVSQSPRYKVAKRGQDVALRCDPISGHVSLFWYQQALGQGPEFLTYFQNEAQLDKSGLPSDRFFAERPEGSVSTLKIQRTQQEDSAVYLCASSLAPSGVRDFGAGTRLSVL.

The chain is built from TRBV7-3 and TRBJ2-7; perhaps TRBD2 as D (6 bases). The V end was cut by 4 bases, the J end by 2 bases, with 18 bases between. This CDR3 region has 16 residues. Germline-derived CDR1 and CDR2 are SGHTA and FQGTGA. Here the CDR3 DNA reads TGTGCCAGCAGCTCCAATACCCGGGACTCAACCTACGAGCAGTACTTC. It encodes CASSSNTRDSTYEQYF.

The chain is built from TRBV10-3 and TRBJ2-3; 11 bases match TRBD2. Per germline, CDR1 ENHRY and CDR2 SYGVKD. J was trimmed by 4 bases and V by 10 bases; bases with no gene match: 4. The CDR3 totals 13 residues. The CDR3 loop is CATVAGGADTQYF. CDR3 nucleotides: TGTGCCACCGTAGCGGGGGGGGCAGATACGCAGTATTTT.

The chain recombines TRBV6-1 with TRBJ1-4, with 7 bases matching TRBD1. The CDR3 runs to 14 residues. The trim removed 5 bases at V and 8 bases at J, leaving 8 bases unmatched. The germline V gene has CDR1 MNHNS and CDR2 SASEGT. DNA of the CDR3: TGTGCCAGCAGTCTCGACAGGGTAGGAGAAAAACTGTTTTTT. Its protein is CASSLDRVGEKLFF.

The CDR3 spells CATSRDAGNYEQYF. CDR3 DNA sequence: TGTGCCACCAGCAGAGATGCAGGGAACTACGAGCAGTACTTC. J is TRBJ2-7 and V is TRBV15; D is perhaps TRBD1 (5 bases). Germline CDR1 LNHNV, CDR2 YYDKDF (reference sequence). The CDR3 extends over 14 amino acids. V gave up 0 bases and J gave up 3 bases, with 9 bases separating them. The full variable domain, rest sourced from reference TRBV15 and TRBJ2-7, is DAMVIQNPRYQVTQFGKPVTLSCSQTLNHNVMYWYQQKSSQAPKLLFHYYDKDFNNEADTPDNFQSRRPNTSFCFLDIRSPGLGDTAMYLCATSRDAGNYEQYFGPGTRLTVT.

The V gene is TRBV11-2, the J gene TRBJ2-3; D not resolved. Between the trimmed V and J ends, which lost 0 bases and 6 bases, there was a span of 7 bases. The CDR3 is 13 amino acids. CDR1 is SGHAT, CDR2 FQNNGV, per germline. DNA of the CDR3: TGTGCCAGCAGCTTAGATCTAGGTGATACGCAGTATTTT. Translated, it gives CASSLDLGDTQYF. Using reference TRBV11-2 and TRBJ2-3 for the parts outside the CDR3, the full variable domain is EAGVAQSPRYKIIEKRQSVAFWCNPISGHATLYWYQQILGQGPKLLIQFQNNGVVDDSQLPKDRFSAERLKGVDSTLKIQPAKLEDSAVYLCASSLDLGDTQYFGPGTRLTVL.

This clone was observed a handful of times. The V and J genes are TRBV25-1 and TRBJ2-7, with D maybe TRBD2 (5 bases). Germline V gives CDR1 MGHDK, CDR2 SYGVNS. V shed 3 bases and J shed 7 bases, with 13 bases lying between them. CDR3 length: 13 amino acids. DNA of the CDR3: TGTGCCAGCAGTGAGGCTCGAGAGGGAGAGCAGTACTTC. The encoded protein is CASSEAREGEQYF.

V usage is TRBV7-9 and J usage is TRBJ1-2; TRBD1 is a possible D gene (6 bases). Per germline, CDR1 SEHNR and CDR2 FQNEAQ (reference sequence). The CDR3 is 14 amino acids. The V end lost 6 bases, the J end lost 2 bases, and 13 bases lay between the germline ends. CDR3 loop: CASSFIDRNYGYTF. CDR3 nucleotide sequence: TGTGCCAGCAGTTTCATCGACAGGAACTATGGCTACACCTTC.

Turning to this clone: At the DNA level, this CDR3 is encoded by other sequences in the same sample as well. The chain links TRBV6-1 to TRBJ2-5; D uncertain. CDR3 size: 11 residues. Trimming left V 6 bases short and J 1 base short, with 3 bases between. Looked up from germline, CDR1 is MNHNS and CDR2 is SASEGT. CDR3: CASSRQETQYF. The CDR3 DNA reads TGTGCCAGCAGCCGCCAAGAGACCCAGTACTTC.

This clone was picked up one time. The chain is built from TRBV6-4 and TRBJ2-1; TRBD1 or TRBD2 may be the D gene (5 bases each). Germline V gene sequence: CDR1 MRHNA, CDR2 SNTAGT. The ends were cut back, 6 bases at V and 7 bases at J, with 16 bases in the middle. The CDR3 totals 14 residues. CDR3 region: CASSPGTTGNEQFF. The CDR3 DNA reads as TGTGCCAGCAGCCCCGGGACCACGGGGAATGAGCAGTTCTTC.

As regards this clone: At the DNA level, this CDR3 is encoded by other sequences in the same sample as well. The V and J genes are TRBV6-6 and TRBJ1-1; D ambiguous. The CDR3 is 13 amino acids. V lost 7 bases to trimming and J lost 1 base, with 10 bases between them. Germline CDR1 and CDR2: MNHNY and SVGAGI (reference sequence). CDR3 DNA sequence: TGTGCCAGCACGGGAACGGGGAACACTGAAGCTTTCTTT. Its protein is CASTGTGNTEAFF.